This T cell receptor (beta chain) was documented in a study of blood T cells in healthy people across ages. Study context: Template switching captured about one barcoded beta molecule per two T cells.

The V and J ends lost 0 bases and 7 bases, in that order; junction bases with no gene match: 6. The length of the CDR3 is 15 residues. In germline, CDR1 is SGDLS, CDR2 YYNGEE. Primers used in a second PCR of about 6 to 11 cycles were a sample-barcoded 5' primer and a J-beta primer mix. A template-switch adaptor with 12 random nucleotides tagged each cDNA molecule. TCRdb reprocessed the 5' RACE reads via MiXCR and lists one record per CDR3 protein. The repertoire holds about 1 million distinct CDR3 sequences, with around 43% as singletons. Notes on the study in general: Fewer expanded clones and more diversity marked long-lived versus aged donors.

This clonotype was seen only a few times. Its antigen is as yet unknown. This receptor was identified in a woman aged 55-75 years in good health. The rearrangement joins TRBV9 to TRBJ2-7, with 11 nucleotides matching TRBD2. The sequenced sample consisted of blood. Here the CDR3 reads CASSVVGGLAEEQYF. CDR3 bases: TGTGCCAGCAGCGTAGTAGGGGGACTAGCGGAAGAGCAGTACTTC.